This T cell receptor beta chain came from a study of shared clonotypes between healthy human individuals. For the study at large: The plates for each donor numbered three CD4 naive, three CD4 memory, two CD8 naive and one CD8 memory.

Method: immunoSEQ multiplex PCR; TCRdb's copy keeps in-frame clones and lacks some. The sample has 2 million to 2.5 million clones, 93% seen once; the top ten hold 0.36%. This clone was detected a few times. All donors were healthy HIV-negative adults lacking recent acute infections or vaccinations. The CDR3 is 15 amino acids. V was clipped by 2 bases and J by 2 bases, with 12 bases between them. Germline lookup yields CDR1 LNHDA and CDR2 SQIVND (reference sequence). The clonotype was recovered from a man between 18 and 29 years old in good health. Some clones in this sample may be carry-over from other donors' samples. This rearrangement joins TRBV19 to TRBJ1-2, with D perhaps TRBD1 (5 bases). Sequences were obtained from naive CD4+ T cells from PBMCs. Regarding subset: CD45RA+ positively selected. Here the CDR3 DNA reads TGTGCCAGTAGTATAATCGACAGCATCAACTATGGCTACACCTTC. Translated, it gives CASSIIDSINYGYTF. The full variable domain, rest sourced from reference TRBV19 and TRBJ1-2, is DGGITQSPKYLFRKEGQNVTLSCEQNLNHDAMYWYRQDPGQGLRLIYYSQIVNDFQKGDIAEGYSVSREKKESFPLTVTSAQKNPTAFYLCASSIIDSINYGYTFGSGTRLTVV.